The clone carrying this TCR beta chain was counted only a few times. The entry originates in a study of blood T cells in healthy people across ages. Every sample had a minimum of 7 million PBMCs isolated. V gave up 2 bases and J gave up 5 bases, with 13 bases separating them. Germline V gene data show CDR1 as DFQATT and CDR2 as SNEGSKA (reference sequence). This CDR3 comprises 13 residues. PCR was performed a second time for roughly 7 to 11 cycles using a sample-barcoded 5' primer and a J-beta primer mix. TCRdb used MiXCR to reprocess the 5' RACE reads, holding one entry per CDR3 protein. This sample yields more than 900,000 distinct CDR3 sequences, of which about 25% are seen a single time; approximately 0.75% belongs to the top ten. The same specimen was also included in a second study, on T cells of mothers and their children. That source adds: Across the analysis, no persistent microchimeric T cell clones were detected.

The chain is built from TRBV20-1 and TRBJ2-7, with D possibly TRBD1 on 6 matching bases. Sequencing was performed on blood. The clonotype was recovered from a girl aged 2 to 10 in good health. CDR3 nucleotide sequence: TGCAGTGCTAGAAGGCAGGGGATCAACGAGCAGTACTTC. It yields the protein CSARRQGINEQYF.